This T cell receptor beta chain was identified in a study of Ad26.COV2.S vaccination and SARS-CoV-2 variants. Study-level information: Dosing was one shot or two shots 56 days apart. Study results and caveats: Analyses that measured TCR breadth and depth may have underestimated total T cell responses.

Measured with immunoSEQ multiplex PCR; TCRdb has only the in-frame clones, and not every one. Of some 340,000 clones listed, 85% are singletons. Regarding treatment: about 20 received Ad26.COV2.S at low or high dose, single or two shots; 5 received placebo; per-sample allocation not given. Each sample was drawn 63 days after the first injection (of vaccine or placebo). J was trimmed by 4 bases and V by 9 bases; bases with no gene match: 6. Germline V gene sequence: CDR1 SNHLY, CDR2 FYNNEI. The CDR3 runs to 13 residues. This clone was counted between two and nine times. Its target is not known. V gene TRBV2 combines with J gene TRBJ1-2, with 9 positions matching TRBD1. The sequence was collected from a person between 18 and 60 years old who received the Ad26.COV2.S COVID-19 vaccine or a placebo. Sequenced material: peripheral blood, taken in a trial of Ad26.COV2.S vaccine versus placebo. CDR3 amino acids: CASKTGGGYGYTF. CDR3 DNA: TGTGCCAGTAAAACAGGGGGCGGCTATGGCTACACCTTC.